These T cell receptor beta chains were read from a single sample in a study of regulatory T cells in long-lasting Graves disease. A single record per CDR3 protein comes from TCRdb applying MiXCR to the multiplex PCR reads. The sample holds roughly 500,000 distinct CDR3 sequences; 20% are singletons and the top ten take 7.8%. The specimen was peripheral blood mononuclear cells (PBMCs), collected when the disease was refractory, from a patient treated with antithyroid drugs. These receptors originate from a female donor with Graves disease. CDR3s include the opening cysteine and the closing phenylalanine or tryptophan. The D gene is left open where the match is weak. A clone size is listed for some rows: how often the clone was seen (once, few, many), or a class if it is expanded.

TRBD2,.,TRBJ2-3,TRBV11-2,TGTGCCAGCAGCTTAGTAGGGGACTATCGGGATCTCACAGATACGCAGTATTTT,CASSLVGDYRDLTDTQYF
.,many,TRBJ1-2,TRBV28,TGTGCCAGCACCCCTAGGAAGGCCCATGGCTACACCTTC,CASTPRKAHGYTF
.,many,TRBJ2-7,TRBV29-1,TGCAGCGTTGAAACGGGGACGGTGAGCTCCTACGAGCAGTACTTC,CSVETGTVSSYEQYF
.,few,TRBJ1-5,TRBV6-1,TGTGCCAGCAGTGAAGCGCGCGGAACCCAGCATTTT,CASSEARGTQHF
.,few,TRBJ1-1,TRBV6-9,TGTGCCAGCAGTTACTGGGATGCTGAAGCTTTCTTT,CASSYWDAEAFF
.,many,TRBJ1-2,TRBV3-1,TGTGCCAGCAGCCAAGTGAACAGTGCTTATGGCTACACCTTC,CASSQVNSAYGYTF
.,many,TRBJ2-5,TRBV28,TGTGCCAGCAGCTTAAGTAGCGGATACCAAGAGACCCAGTACTTC,CASSLSSGYQETQYF
.,few,TRBJ1-1,TRBV19,TGTGCCAGTAGTATTGGAAGGGAAGGGTTCCCTGAAGCTTTCTTT,CASSIGREGFPEAFF
TRBD2,many,TRBJ2-5,TRBV30,TGTGCCTGGAGTGTTAGCGGGAGTAAGACCCAGTACTTC,CAWSVSGSKTQYF
.,many,TRBJ1-1,TRBV6-5,TGTGCCAGCAGTTACTACACTGAAGCTTTCTTT,CASSYYTEAFF
.,few,TRBJ1-2,TRBV27,TGTGCCAGCAGTTTATTCCCCAGCTCCTTAGTTAACTATGGCTACACCTTC,CASSLFPSSLVNYGYTF
.,few,TRBJ2-7,TRBV29-1,TGCAGCGTTGAAAGTCCGGAATCCTACGAGCAGTACTTC,CSVESPESYEQYF
.,few,TRBJ1-2,TRBV14,TGTGCCAGCAGTTCCTCGAGGAGCTATGGCTACACCTTC,CASSSSRSYGYTF
.,.,TRBJ1-1,TRBV6-1,TGTGCCAGCATTCAACGGGGGGGGGGGAACACTGAAGCTTTCTTT,CASIQRGGGNTEAFF
.,many,TRBJ2-7,TRBV7-9,TGTGCCAGCAGCTTAGCGAAGTCCTCCGAGCAGTACTTC,CASSLAKSSEQYF
.,.,TRBJ1-2,TRBV28,TGTGCCAGCAGTTTACCGCCTAAGGGCTATGGCTACACCTTC,CASSLPPKGYGYTF
.,many,TRBJ2-2,TRBV12-3/TRBV12-4,TGTGCCAGCATGGACACAAACACCGGGGAGCTGTTTTTT,CASMDTNTGELFF
.,few,TRBJ1-3,TRBV7-3,TGTGCCAGCAGCTTAAAAGGCAGGAGCTCTGGAAACACCATATATTTT,CASSLKGRSSGNTIYF
.,.,TRBJ1-4,TRBV27,TGTGCCAGCAGTTTATTAGGGACCCCAAGTCTTGAAAAACTGTTTTTT,CASSLLGTPSLEKLFF
.,few,TRBJ1-2,TRBV5-1,TGCGCCAGCAGCTTGCAGTCGAACTATGGCTACACCTTC,CASSLQSNYGYTF
.,many,TRBJ1-1,TRBV20-1,TGCAGTGCTAGCTTTATGGGGGAGAACACTGAAGCTTTCTTT,CSASFMGENTEAFF
TRBD1,many,TRBJ2-7,TRBV28,TGTGCCAGCAGTTTATCGCGAGACAGGGGGCAGTACTTC,CASSLSRDRGQYF
.,few,TRBJ1-1,TRBV7-9,TGTGCCAGCACCATCGTGGGTCCGAACACTGAAGCTTTCTTT,CASTIVGPNTEAFF
TRBD1,few,TRBJ2-5,TRBV2,TGTGCCAGCAGCGCCGGGACAGGGGGGATCCAAGAGACCCAGTACTTC,CASSAGTGGIQETQYF
TRBD1,few,TRBJ1-2,TRBV7-9,TGTGCCAGCAGCCTACTGGGACAGGGAGAAGGCTACACCTTC,CASSLLGQGEGYTF
TRBD2,.,TRBJ2-5,TRBV20-1,TGCAGTGCTAGAGAACTAGCGGGAGTCTTGGGAGAGACCCAGTACTTC,CSARELAGVLGETQYF
.,many,TRBJ1-1,TRBV6-1,TGTGCCAGCAGTGAAGAGTGGCCTCGGGACACTGAAGCTTTCTTT,CASSEEWPRDTEAFF
TRBD2,few,TRBJ2-1,TRBV7-6,TGTGCCAGCAGCTTAGGAGGGCGGGAGGGCCGGTCGACTATCCGGAATGAGCAGTTCTTC,CASSLGGREGRSTIRNEQFF
TRBD1,many,TRBJ1-2,TRBV6-1,TGTGCCAGCAGATTAGACAGGGCAGATGGCTACACCTTC,CASRLDRADGYTF
.,few,TRBJ1-3,TRBV5-6,TGTGCCAGCAGCTTCTCAAGCTCTGGAAACACCATATATTTT,CASSFSSSGNTIYF